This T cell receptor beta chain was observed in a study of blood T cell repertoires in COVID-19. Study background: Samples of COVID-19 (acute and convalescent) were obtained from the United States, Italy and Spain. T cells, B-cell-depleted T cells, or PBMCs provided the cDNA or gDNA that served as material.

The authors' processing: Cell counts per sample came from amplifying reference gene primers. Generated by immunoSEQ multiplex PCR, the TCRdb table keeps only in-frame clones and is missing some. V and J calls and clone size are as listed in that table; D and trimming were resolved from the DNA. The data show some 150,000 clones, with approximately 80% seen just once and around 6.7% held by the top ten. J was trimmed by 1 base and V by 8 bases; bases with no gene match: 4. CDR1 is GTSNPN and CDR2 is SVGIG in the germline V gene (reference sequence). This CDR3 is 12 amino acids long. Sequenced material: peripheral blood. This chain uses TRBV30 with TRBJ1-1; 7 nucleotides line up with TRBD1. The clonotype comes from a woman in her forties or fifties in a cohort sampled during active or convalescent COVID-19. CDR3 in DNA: TGTGCCCTCAGACAGGGGAACACTGAAGCTTTCTTT. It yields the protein CALRQGNTEAFF. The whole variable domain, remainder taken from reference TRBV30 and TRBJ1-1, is SQTIHQWPATLVQPVGSPLSLECTVEGTSNPNLYWYRQAAGRGLQLLFYSVGIGQISSEVPQNLSASRPQDRQFILSSKKLLLSDSGFYLCALRQGNTEAFFGQGTRLTVV.